This T cell receptor (beta chain) was observed in a study of regulatory T cells in long-lasting Graves disease. Study-wide results and limits: It was in persistent disease that TRBV28, TRBJ1-2 and TRBJ2-5 were favored.

CDR3-region Arm-PCR and iRepertoire HTBI primers produced the TCR beta libraries. One entry per CDR3 protein, called by TCRdb with MiXCR from the multiplex PCR reads. The top ten clones hold under 35% of a sample with more than 300,000 distinct CDR3 sequences, roughly 24% of them seen once. About this clonotype: Its antigen is not identified.

Time point reported: persistent/refractory GD, antithyroid drugs over 5 years with positive TRAb. Researchers made the TCR library from RNA that was extracted from PBMCs. American Thyroid Association guidelines defined how Graves' disease was diagnosed. It was an endocrinology department in Xi'an, China, that provided the patients. The CDR3 has 14 residues. V lost 5 bases, J lost 4 bases, and 15 bases lay in between. Germline V lookup: CDR1 SEHNR, CDR2 FQNEAQ (reference sequence). Here the sequenced sample was peripheral blood mononuclear cells (PBMCs), taken when the disease was refractory, from a patient treated with antithyroid drugs. This clonotype was sampled from a woman aged 40 to 49 with Graves disease. The rearrangement uses TRBV7-9 and TRBJ2-7, with a weak D call TRBD1 (6 bases). CDR3 residues: CASSLIGDIYEQYF. CDR3 DNA: TGTGCCAGCAGCCTTATAGGGGACATATACGAGCAGTACTTC.